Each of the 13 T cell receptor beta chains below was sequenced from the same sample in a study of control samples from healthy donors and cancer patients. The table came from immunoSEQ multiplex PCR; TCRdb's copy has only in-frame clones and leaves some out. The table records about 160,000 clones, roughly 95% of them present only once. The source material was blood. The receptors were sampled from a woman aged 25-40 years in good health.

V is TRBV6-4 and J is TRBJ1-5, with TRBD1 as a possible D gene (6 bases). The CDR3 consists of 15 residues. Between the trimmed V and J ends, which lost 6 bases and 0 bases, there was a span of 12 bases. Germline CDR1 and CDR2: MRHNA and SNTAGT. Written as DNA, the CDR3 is TGTGCCAGCAGGGAGGGGGTTCATAGCAATCAGCCCCAGCATTTT. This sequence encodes CASREGVHSNQPQHF.

CDR3 sequence reads: CASSAWGLQETQYF. CDR3 in DNA: TGTGCCAGCAGTGCTTGGGGACTCCAAGAGACCCAGTACTTC. The genes are TRBV6-1 and TRBJ2-5, with D perhaps matching TRBD2 (6 bases). The ends were cut back, 4 bases at V and 1 base at J, with 10 bases in the middle. Germline assignment: CDR1 MNHNS and CDR2 SASEGT. The CDR3 is 14 residues long.

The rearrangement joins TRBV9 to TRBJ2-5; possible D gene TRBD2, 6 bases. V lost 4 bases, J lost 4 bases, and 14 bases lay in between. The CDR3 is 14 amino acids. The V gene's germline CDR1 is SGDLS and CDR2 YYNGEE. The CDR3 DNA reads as TGTGCCAGCAGCCCAAATTGGGGAGGAGAGACCCAGTACTTC. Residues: CASSPNWGGETQYF.

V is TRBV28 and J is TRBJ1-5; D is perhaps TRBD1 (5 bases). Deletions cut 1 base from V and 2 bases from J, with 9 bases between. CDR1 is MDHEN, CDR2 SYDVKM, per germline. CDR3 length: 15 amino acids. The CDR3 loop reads CASSLLGVGNQPQHF. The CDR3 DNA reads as TGTGCCAGCAGTTTATTAGGGGTGGGCAATCAGCCCCAGCATTTT. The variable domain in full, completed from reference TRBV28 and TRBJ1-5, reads DVKVTQSSRYLVKRTGEKVFLECVQDMDHENMFWYRQDPGLGLRLIYFSYDVKMKEKGDIPEGYSVSREKKERFSLILESASTNQTSMYLCASSLLGVGNQPQHFGDGTRLSIL.

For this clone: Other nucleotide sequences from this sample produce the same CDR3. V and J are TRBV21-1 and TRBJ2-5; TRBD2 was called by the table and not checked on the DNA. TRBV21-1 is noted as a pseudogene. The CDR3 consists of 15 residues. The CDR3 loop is CASNTLAGPLETQYF. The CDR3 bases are TGTGCCAGTAACACACTAGCGGGTCCCTTAGAGACCCAGTACTTC.

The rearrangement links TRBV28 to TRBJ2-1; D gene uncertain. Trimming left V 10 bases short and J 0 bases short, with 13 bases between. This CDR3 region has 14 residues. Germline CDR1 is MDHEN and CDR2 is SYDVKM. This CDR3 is CATMTASSYNEQFF. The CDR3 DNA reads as TGTGCCACCATGACCGCGAGCTCCTACAATGAGCAGTTCTTC.

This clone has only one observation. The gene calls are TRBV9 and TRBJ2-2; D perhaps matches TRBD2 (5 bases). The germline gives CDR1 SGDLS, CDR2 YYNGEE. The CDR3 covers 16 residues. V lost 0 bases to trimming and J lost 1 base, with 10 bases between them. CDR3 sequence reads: CASSVDERGNTGELFF. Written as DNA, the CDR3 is TGTGCCAGCAGCGTAGACGAACGGGGGAACACCGGGGAGCTGTTTTTT.

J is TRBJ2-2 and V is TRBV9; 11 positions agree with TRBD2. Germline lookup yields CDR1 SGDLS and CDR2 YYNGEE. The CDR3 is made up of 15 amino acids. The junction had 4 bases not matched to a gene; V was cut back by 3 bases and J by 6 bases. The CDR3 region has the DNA TGTGCCAGCAGCGCTCCGGGACTAGCGGCCGGGGAGCTGTTTTTT. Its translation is CASSAPGLAAGELFF.

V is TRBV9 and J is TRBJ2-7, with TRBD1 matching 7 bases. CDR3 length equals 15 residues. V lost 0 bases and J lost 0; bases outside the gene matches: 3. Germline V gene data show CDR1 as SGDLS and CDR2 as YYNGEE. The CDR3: CASSVARDSSYEQYF. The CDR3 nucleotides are TGTGCCAGCAGCGTAGCCCGGGACAGCTCCTACGAGCAGTACTTC.

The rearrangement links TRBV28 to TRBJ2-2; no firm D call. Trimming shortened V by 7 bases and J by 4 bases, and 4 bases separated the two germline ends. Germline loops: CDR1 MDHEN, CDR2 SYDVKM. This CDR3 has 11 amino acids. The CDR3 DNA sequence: TGTGCCAGCAAGGTCACCGGGGAGCTGTTTTTT. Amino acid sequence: CASKVTGELFF. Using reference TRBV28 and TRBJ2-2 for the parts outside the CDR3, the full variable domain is DVKVTQSSRYLVKRTGEKVFLECVQDMDHENMFWYRQDPGLGLRLIYFSYDVKMKEKGDIPEGYSVSREKKERFSLILESASTNQTSMYLCASKVTGELFFGEGSRLTVL.

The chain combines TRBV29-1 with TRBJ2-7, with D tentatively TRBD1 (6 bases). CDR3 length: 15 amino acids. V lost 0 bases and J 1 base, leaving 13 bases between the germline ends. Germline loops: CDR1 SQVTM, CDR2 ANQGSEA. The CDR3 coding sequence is TGCAGCGTTGAAGACTGGGGAAGGGGGTCCTACGAGCAGTACTTC. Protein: CSVEDWGRGSYEQYF.

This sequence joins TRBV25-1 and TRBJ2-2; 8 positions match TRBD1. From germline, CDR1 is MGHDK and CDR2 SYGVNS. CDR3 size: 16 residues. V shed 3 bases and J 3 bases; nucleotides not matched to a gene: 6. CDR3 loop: CASSERRGPYTGELFF. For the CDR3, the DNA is TGTGCCAGCAGTGAGCGCAGGGGGCCCTACACCGGGGAGCTGTTTTTT.

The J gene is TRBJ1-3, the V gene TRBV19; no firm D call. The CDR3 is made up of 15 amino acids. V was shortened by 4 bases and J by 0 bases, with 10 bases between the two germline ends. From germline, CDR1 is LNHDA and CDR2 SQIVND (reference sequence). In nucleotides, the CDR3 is TGTGCCAGTAGTACCCGGACTAACTCTGGAAACACCATATATTTT. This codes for CASSTRTNSGNTIYF.